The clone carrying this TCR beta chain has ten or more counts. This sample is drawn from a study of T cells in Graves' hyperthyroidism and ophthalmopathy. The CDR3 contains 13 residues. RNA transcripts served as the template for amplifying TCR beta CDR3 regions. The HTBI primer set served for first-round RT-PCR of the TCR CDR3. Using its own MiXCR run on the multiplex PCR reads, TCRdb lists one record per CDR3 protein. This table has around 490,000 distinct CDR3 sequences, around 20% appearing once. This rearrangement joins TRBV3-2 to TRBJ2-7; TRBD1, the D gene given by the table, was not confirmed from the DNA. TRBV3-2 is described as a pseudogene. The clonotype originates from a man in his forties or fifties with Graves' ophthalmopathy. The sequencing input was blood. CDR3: CANNRGGPYEQYF. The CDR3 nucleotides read TGTGCCAACAACAGGGGTGGACCCTACGAGCAGTACTTC.